A selection of T cell receptor beta chains follows, all from one sample in a study of blood T cell repertoires in COVID-19. Generated by immunoSEQ multiplex PCR, the TCRdb table keeps only in-frame clones and is missing some. The sample lists approximately 130,000 clones; 88% were seen once. Sample: peripheral blood. These receptors originate from a man aged 50 to 59 with acute or convalescent COVID-19. CDR3s include the opening cysteine and the closing phenylalanine or tryptophan. A D gene is named only where the DNA matches it firmly. Part of the rows lack a size; the others show once, few, many or a class for expanded clones.

v_call	clone_size	d_call	j_call	cdr3_length	cdr3_nt	cdr3_aa
TRBV6-2/TRBV6-3	NA	NA	TRBJ2-7	13	TGTGCCAGCAGTTACCGGGACACCTACGAGCAGTACTTC	CASSYRDTYEQYF
TRBV27	NA	TRBD2	TRBJ2-1	12	TGTGCCAGCGGGACTACCCGTTATGAGCAGTTCTTC	CASGTTRYEQFF
TRBV19	NA	TRBD2	TRBJ2-1	19	TGTGCCAGTAGTCCCCCAGGGACTAGCGGGAGACGCGAGTACAATGAGCAGTTCTTC	CASSPPGTSGRREYNEQFF
TRBV5-1	NA	NA	TRBJ1-3	13	TGCGCCAGCAGCCTCGGACAGGGAAACACCATATATTTT	CASSLGQGNTIYF
TRBV5-1	NA	NA	TRBJ2-1	15	TGCGCCAGCAGCCCCAGGCTAGCTAGGAACAATGAGCAGTTCTTC	CASSPRLARNNEQFF
TRBV4-3	NA	NA	TRBJ2-1	13	TGCGCCAGCAGCCAGCTCCTATACAATGAGCAGTTCTTC	CASSQLLYNEQFF
TRBV4-1	NA	TRBD2	TRBJ2-4	15	TGCGCCAGCAGCCCCCGGGTGACCTGGGAGGGCATTCAGTACTTC	CASSPRVTWEGIQYF
TRBV29-1	NA	NA	TRBJ2-1	12	TGCAGCGTTGAAGGGCCCCTGAATGAGCAGTTCTTC	CSVEGPLNEQFF
TRBV12-3/TRBV12-4	once	NA	TRBJ2-4	13	TGTGCCAGCAGACGGGACAAGAAAAACATTCAGTACTTC	CASRRDKKNIQYF
TRBV19	few	NA	TRBJ2-2	16	TGTGCCAGTAGTATCCTGGGGGCCGCAAACACCGGGGAGCTGTTTTTT	CASSILGAANTGELFF
TRBV5-5	NA	NA	TRBJ2-2	15	TGTGCCAGCAGCGACAGACCCCTGGTACCCGGGGAGCTGTTTTTT	CASSDRPLVPGELFF
TRBV2	NA	TRBD1	TRBJ2-3	20	TGTGCCAGCAACATCCCCGGGACAGGCCGTTCCTCCCTTAGCACAGATACGCAGTATTTT	CASNIPGTGRSSLSTDTQYF
TRBV19	NA	TRBD1	TRBJ1-1	13	TGTGCCAGCGGGACAGCTATGAACACTGAAGCTTTCTTT	CASGTAMNTEAFF
TRBV6-5	NA	TRBD1	TRBJ2-5	15	TGTGCCAGCAGTTACTTAAGACAGGGTGTAGAGACCCAGTACTTC	CASSYLRQGVETQYF
TRBV11-2	NA	NA	TRBJ1-1	14	TGTGCCAGCAGCTTAGAAGGGGCCGGGACTGAAGCTTTCTTT	CASSLEGAGTEAFF
TRBV19	NA	TRBD2	TRBJ2-1	17	TGTGCCAGTAGTATTCGACTTAGGACTAGCGGGAGCAATGAGCAGTTCTTC	CASSIRLRTSGSNEQFF
TRBV24-1	NA	TRBD1	TRBJ1-5	12	TGTGCCACCAGTGAATCAGGGGGTCCCCAGCATTTT	CATSESGGPQHF